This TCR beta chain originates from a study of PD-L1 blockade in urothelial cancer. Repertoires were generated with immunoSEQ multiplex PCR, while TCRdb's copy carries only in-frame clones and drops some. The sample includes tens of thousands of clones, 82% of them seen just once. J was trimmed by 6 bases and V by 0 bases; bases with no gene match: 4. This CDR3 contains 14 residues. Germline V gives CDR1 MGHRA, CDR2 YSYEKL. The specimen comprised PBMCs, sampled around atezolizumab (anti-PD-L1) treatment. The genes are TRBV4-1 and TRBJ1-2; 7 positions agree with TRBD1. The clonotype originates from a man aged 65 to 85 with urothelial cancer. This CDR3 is CASSQDNRGDGYTF. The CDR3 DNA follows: TGCGCCAGCAGCCAAGATAACAGGGGTGATGGCTACACCTTC.